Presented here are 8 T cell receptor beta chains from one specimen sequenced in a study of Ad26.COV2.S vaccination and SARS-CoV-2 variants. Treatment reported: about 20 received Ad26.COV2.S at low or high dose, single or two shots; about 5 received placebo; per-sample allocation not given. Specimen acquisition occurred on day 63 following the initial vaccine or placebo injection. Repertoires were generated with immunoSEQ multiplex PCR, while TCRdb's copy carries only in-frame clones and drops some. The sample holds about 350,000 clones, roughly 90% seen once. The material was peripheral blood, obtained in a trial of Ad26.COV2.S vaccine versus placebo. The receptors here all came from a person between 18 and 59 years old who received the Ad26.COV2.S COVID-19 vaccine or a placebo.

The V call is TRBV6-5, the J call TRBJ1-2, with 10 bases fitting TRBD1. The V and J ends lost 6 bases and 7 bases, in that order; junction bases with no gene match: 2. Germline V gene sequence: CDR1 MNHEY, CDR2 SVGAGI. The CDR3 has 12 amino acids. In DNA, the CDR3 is TGTGCCAGCAGGGGGGACAGGGGTGGCTACACCTTC. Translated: CASRGDRGGYTF.

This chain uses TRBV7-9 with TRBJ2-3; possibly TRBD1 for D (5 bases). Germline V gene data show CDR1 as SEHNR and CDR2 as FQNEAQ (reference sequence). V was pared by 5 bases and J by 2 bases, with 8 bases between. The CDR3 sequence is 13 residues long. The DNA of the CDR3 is TGTGCCAGCAGCCCTGGGGCCACAGATACGCAGTATTTT. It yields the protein CASSPGATDTQYF.

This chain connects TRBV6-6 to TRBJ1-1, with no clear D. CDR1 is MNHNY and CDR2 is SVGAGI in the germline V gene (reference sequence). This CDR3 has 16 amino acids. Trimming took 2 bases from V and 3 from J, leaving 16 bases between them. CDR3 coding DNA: TGTGCCAGCAGTTACCGCACGCTGGGTGGGGACACTGAAGCTTTCTTT. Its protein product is CASSYRTLGGDTEAFF.

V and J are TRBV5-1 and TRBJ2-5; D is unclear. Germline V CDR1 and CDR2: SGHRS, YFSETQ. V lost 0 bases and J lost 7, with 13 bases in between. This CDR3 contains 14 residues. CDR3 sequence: CASSLDQDTTTQYF. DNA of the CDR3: TGCGCCAGCAGCTTGGATCAAGACACGACGACCCAGTACTTC.

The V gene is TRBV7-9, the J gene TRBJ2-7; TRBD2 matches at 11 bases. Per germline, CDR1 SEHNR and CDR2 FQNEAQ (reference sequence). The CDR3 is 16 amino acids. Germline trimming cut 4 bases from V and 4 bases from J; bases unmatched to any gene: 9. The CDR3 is CASSSTGTSGVYEQYF. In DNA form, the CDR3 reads TGTGCCAGCAGCTCCACCGGGACTAGCGGTGTGTACGAGCAGTACTTC. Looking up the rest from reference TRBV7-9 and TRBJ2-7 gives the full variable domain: DTGVSQNPRHKITKRGQNVTFRCDPISEHNRLYWYRQTLGQGPEFLTYFQNEAQLEKSRLLSDRFSAERPKGSFSTLEIQRTEQGDSAMYLCASSSTGTSGVYEQYFGPGTRLTVT.

CDR3 coding DNA: TGTGCCAGCAGTGAGGGGGCGTTGAACTATGGCTACACCTTC. Protein product: CASSEGALNYGYTF. The chain has TRBV2 and TRBJ1-2, with D possibly matching TRBD1 (6 bases). The V gene's germline CDR1 is SNHLY and CDR2 FYNNEI. Trimming stripped 3 bases from V and 2 bases from J, with 10 bases between. The CDR3 loop spans 14 amino acids.

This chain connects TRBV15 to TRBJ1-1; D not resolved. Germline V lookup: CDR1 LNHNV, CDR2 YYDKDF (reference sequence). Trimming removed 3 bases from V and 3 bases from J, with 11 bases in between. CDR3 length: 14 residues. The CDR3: CATSRYSADTEAFF. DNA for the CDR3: TGTGCCACCAGCAGGTACAGCGCGGACACTGAAGCTTTCTTT.

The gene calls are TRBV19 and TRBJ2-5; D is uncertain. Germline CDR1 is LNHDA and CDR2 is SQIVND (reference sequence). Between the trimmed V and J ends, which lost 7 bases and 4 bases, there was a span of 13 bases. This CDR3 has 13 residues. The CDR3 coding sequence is TGTGCCAGTACGTTCGCCGGGCTAGAGACCCAGTACTTC. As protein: CASTFAGLETQYF.